The clone carrying this T cell receptor (beta chain) showed up just a few times. The ends lost 3 bases at V and 9 bases at J; junction bases unmatched: 4. The CDR3 is 14 residues long. Germline V gene lookup returns CDR1 SGHNT and CDR2 YYREEE (reference sequence). This sample is drawn from a study of blood T cell repertoires in COVID-19. Sequencing used immunoSEQ multiplex PCR; TCRdb keeps in-frame clones, though not all of them. The sample consists of under 95,000 clones, roughly 85% of them appearing once. Sequencing was performed on peripheral blood. The chain employs TRBV5-4 and TRBJ1-6, with 9 positions matching TRBD1. This sequence was found in a man in his 60s with acute or convalescent COVID-19. CDR3 DNA: TGTGCCAGCAGCTCCGGGACAGGGTCTTCACCCCTCCACTTT. It codes for CASSSGTGSSPLHF.